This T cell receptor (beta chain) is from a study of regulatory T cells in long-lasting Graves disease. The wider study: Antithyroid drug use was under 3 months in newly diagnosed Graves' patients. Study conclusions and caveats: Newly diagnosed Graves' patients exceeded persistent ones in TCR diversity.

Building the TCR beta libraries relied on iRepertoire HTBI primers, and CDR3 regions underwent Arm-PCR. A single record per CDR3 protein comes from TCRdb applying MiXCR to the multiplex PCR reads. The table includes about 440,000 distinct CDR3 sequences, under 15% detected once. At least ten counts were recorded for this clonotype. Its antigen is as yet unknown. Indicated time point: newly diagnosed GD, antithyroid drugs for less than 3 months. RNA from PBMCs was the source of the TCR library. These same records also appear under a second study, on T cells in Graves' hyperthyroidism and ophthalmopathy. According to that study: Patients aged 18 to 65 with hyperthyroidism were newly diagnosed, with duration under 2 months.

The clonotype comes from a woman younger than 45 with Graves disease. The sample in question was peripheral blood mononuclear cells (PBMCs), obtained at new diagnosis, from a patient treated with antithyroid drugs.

CDR3 amino acids: CAWRPDGSEKLFF. Written as DNA, the CDR3 is TGTGCCTGGAGGCCGGATGGGTCCGAAAAACTGTTTTTT. The genes are TRBV30 and TRBJ1-4; D ambiguous. Germline assignment: CDR1 GTSNPN and CDR2 SVGIG (reference sequence). The CDR3 contains 13 residues. Deletions cut 3 bases from V and 8 bases from J, with 13 bases between.